This T cell receptor beta chain was identified during a study of neoadjuvant nivolumab and ipilimumab in lung cancer. The V end lost 1 base, the J end lost 15 bases, and 10 bases lay between the germline ends. Germline V gene lookup returns CDR1 MRHNA and CDR2 SNTAGT. The CDR3 has 11 residues. The data were produced by immunoSEQ multiplex PCR, yet TCRdb's version contains in-frame clones alone and is incomplete. The top ten hold 2% to 3% of the sample, which has 13,000 or so clones, around 95% seen once. The source was peripheral blood, collected after neoadjuvant nivolumab, alone or with ipilimumab, at or shortly before surgery. The source is an adult with non-small cell lung cancer. The V call is TRBV6-4, the J call TRBJ2-1; D call uncertain. The CDR3 DNA reads as TGTGCCAGCAGTGACTGGGAATTAGCGTTCTTC. It is translated as CASSDWELAFF.